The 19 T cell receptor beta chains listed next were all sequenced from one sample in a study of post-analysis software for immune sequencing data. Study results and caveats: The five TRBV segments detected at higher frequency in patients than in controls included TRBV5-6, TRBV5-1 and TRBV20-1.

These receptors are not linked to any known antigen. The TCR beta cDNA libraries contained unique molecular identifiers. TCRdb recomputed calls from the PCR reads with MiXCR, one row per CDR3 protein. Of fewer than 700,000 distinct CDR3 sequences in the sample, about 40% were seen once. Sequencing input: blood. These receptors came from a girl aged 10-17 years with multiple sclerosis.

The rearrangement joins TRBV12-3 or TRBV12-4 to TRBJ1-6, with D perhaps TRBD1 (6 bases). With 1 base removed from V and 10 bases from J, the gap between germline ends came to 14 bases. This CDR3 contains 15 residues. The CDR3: CASSLGQWDTSPLHF. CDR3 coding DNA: TGTGCCAGCAGTTTAGGGCAGTGGGACACCTCACCCCTCCACTTT.

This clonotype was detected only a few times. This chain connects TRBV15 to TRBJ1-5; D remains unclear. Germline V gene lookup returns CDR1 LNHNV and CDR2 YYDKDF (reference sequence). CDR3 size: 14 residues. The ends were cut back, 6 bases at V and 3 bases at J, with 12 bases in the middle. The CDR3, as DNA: TGTGCCACCAGACTCATCGGGGTCAATCAGCCCCAGCATTTT. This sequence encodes CATRLIGVNQPQHF.

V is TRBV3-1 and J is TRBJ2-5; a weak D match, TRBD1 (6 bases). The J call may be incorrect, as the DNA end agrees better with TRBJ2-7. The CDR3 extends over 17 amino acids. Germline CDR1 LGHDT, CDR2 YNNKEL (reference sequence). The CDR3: CASSHPAGQGFSYEQYF. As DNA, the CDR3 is TGTGCCAGCAGCCACCCCGCCGGGCAGGGGTTTTCATACGAGCAGTACTTC.

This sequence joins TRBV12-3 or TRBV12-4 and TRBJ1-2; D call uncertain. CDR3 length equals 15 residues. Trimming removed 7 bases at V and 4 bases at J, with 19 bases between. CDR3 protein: CASTLLRTVGYGYTF. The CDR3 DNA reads TGTGCCAGCACGCTACTGAGGACGGTGGGCTATGGCTACACCTTC.

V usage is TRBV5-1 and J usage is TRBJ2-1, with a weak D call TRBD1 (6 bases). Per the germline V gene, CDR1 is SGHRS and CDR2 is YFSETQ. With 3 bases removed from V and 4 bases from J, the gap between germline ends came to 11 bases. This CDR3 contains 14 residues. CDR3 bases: TGCGCCAGCAGCTCTGGACAGACTTACAATGAGCAGTTCTTC. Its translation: CASSSGQTYNEQFF.

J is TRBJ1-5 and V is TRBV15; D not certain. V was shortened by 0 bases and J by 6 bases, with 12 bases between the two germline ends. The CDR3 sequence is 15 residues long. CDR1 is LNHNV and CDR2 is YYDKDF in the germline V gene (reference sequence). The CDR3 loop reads CATSRDLGMGQPQHF. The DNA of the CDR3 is TGTGCCACCAGCAGAGATCTAGGGATGGGTCAGCCCCAGCATTTT.

The CDR3 sequence is CASSLNRAQPQHF. CDR3 sequence (DNA): TGTGCCAGCAGTTTAAACAGGGCACAGCCCCAGCATTTT. V usage is TRBV27 and J usage is TRBJ1-5, with D perhaps TRBD1 (6 bases). Trimming removed 2 bases at V and 7 bases at J, with 9 bases between. The length of the CDR3 is 13 residues. Germline-derived CDR1 and CDR2 are MNHEY and SMNVEV (reference sequence).

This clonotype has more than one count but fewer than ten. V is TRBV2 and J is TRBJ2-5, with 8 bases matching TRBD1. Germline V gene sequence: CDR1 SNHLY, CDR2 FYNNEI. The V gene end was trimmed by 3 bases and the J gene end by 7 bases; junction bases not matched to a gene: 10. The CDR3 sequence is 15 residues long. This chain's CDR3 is CASSDGQGLFGTQYF. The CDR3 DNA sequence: TGTGCCAGCAGTGACGGACAGGGTCTCTTCGGGACCCAGTACTTC.

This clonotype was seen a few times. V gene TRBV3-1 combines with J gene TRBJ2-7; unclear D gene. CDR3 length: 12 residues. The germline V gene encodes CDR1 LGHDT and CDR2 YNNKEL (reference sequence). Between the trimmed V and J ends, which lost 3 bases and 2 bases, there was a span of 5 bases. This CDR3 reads CASSHATYEQYF. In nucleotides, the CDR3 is TGTGCCAGCAGCCACGCTACCTACGAGCAGTACTTC.

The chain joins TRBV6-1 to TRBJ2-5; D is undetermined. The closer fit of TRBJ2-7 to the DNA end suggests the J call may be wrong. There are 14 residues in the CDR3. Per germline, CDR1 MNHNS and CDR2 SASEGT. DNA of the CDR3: TGTGCCAGCACAGATCCGGTTTACTCCTACGAGCAGTACTTC. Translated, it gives CASTDPVYSYEQYF.

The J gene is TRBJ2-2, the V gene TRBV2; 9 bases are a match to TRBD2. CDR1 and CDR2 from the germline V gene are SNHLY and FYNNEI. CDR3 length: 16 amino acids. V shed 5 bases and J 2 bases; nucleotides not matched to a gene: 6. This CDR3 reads CASSPPGLANTGELFF. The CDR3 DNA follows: TGTGCCAGCAGTCCCCCGGGACTAGCCAACACCGGGGAGCTGTTTTTT.

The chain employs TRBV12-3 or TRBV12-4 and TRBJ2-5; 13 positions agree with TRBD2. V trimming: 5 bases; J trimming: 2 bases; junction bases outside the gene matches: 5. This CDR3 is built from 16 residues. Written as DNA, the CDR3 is TGTGCCAGCAGTGCAACTAGCGGGGGGGCACAAGAGACCCAGTACTTC. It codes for CASSATSGGAQETQYF.

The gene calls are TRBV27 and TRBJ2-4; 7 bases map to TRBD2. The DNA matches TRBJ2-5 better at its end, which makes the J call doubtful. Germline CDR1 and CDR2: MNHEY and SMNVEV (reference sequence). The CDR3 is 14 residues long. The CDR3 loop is CASSFTGEGETQYF. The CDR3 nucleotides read TGTGCCAGCAGTTTTACGGGGGAGGGCGAGACCCAGTACTTC.

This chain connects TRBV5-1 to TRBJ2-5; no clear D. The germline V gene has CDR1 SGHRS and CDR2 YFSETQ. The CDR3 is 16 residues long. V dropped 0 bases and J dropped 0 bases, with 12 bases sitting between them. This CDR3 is CASSLARKLNQETQYF. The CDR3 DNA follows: TGCGCCAGCAGCTTGGCCCGAAAACTAAACCAAGAGACCCAGTACTTC.

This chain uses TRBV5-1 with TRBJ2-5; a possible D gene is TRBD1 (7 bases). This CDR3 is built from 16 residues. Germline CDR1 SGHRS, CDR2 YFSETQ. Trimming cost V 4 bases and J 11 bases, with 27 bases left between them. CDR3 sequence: CASSPEGATDTKEQYF. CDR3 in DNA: TGCGCCAGCAGCCCGGAGGGGGCGACAGATACTAAGGAGCAGTACTTC.

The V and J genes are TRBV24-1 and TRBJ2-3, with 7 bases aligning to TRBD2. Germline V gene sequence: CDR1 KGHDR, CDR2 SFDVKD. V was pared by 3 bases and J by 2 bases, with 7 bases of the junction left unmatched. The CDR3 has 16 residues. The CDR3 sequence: CATSDPTSAYTDTQYF. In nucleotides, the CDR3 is TGTGCCACCAGTGATCCCACTAGCGCCTACACAGATACGCAGTATTTT.

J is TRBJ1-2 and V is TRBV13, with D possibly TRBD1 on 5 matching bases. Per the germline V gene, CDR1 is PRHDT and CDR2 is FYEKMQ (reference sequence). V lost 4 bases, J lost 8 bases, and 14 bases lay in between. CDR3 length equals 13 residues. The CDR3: CASSSGRRVGYTF. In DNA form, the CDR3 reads TGTGCCAGCAGCTCCGGCCGCAGGGTCGGCTACACCTTC.

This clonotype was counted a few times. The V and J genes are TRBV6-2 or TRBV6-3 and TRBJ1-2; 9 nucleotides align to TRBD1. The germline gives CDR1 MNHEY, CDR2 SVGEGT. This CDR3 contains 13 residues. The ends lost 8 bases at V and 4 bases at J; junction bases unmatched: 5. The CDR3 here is CASYTGGVYGYTF. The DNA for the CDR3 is TGTGCCAGCTATACAGGGGGCGTCTATGGCTACACCTTC.

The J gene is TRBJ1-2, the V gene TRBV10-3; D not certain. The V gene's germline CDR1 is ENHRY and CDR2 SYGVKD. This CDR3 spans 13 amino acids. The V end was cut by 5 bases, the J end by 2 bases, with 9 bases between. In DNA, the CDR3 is TGTGCCATCAGTTCCGACCCGAACTATGGCTACACCTTC. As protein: CAISSDPNYGYTF.